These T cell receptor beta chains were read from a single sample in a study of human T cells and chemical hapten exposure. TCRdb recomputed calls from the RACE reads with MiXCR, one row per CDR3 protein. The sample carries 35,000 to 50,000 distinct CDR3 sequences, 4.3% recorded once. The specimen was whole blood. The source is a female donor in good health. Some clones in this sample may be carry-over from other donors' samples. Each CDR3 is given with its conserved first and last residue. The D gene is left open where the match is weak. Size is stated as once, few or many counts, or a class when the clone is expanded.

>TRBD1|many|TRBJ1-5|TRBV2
CAGGTERNQPQHF
TGTGCCGGGGGGACAGAACGCAATCAGCCCCAGCATTTT
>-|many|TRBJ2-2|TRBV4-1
CASSQEAGVTGELFF
TGCGCCAGCAGCCAAGAGGCAGGGGTCACCGGGGAGCTGTTTTTT
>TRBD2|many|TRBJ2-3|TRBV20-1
CSAQSAGGTTDTQYF
TGCAGTGCCCAATCAGCGGGGGGCACCACAGATACGCAGTATTTT
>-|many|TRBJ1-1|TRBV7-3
CASSLLISSTEAFF
TGTGCCAGCAGCTTATTGATTTCGAGCACTGAAGCTTTCTTT
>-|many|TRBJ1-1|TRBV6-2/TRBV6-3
CASSQNRVEAFF
TGTGCCAGCAGTCAAAACAGGGTTGAAGCTTTCTTT
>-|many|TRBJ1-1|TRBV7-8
CASSLREPNTEAFF
TGTGCCAGCAGCTTAAGGGAGCCGAACACTGAAGCTTTCTTT
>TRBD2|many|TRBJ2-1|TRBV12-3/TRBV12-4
CASSMGTIEGAYNEQFF
TGTGCCAGCAGTATGGGGACTATCGAGGGAGCCTACAATGAGCAGTTCTTC
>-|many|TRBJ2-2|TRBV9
CASSVSAPGYGELFF
TGTGCCAGCAGCGTATCGGCCCCGGGGTACGGGGAGCTGTTTTTT
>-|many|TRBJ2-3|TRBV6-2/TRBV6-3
CASSYGLTKPTDTQYF
TGTGCCAGCAGTTACGGCCTGACGAAACCCACAGATACGCAGTATTTT
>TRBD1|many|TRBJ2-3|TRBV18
CASSPVRGQGLRSTQYF
TGTGCCAGCTCACCGGTCCGAGGACAGGGTTTACGATCTACGCAGTATTTT
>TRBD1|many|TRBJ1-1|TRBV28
CATAGGVVTEAFF
TGTGCGACGGCAGGGGGCGTCGTCACTGAAGCTTTCTTT
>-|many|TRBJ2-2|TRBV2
CASSARPTVALFF
TGTGCCAGCAGTGCCCGACCCACCGTCGCGCTGTTTTTT
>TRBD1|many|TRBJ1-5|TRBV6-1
CASSEGDRGLTNQPQHF
TGTGCCAGCAGTGAAGGGGACAGGGGGCTTACGAATCAGCCCCAGCATTTT
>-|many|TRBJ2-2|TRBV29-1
CSVVENTGELFF
TGCAGCGTTGTTGAGAACACCGGGGAGCTGTTTTTT
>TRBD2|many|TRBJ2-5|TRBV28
CASSLGRGARQETQYF
TGTGCCAGCAGTTTAGGGCGGGGGGCGAGGCAAGAGACCCAGTACTTC